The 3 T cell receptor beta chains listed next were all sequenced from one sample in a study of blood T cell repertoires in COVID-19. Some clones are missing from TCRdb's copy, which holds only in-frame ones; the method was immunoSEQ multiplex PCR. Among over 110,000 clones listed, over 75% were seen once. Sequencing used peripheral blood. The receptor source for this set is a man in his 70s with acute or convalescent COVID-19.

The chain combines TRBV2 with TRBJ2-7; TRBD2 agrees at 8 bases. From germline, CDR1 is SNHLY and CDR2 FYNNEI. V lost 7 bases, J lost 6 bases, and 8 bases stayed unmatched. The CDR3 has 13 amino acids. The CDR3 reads CASIGLATTEQYF. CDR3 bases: TGTGCCAGCATCGGACTAGCTACTACCGAGCAGTACTTC.

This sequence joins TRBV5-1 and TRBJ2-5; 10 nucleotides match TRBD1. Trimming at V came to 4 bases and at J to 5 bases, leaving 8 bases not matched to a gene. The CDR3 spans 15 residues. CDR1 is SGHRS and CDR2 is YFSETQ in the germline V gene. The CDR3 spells CASSTGQGYMETQYF. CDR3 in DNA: TGCGCCAGCAGCACGGGACAGGGGTACATGGAGACCCAGTACTTC.

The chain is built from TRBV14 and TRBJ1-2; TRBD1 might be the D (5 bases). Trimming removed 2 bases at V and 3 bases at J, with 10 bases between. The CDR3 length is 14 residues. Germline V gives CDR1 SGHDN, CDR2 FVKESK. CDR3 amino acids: CASSQSSGYYGYTF. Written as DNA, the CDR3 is TGTGCCAGCAGCCAATCTTCAGGGTACTATGGCTACACCTTC.